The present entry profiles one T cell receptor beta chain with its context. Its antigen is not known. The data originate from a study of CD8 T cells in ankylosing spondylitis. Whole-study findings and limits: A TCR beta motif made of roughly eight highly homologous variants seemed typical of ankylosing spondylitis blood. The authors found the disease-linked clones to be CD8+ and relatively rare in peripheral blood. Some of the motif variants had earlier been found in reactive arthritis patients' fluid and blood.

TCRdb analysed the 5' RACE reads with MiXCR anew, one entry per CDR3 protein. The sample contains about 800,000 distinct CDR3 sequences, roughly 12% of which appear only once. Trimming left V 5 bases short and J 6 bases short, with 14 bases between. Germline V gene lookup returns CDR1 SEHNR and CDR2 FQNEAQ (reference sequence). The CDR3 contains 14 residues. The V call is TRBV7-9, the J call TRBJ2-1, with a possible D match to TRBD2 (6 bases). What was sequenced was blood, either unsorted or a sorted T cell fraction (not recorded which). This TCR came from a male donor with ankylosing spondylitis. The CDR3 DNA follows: TGTGCCAGCAGCCTCAGACTAGTAACCAATGAGCAGTTCTTC. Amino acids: CASSLRLVTNEQFF.